Shown below are 4 T cell receptor beta chains from a single sample sequenced in a study of T cell responses to AZD1222 COVID-19 vaccine. Repertoires were generated with immunoSEQ multiplex PCR, while TCRdb's copy carries only in-frame clones and drops some. Of under 85,000 clones listed, 90% are singletons. The sample in question was peripheral blood, obtained 28 days after the second AZD1222 dose. Receptors were obtained from an adult who received the AZD1222 COVID-19 vaccine.

The V call is TRBV10-3, the J call TRBJ2-7, with 12 nucleotides matching TRBD2. The V segment lost 6 bases and the J segment 1 base; nucleotides outside the gene matches: 13. The CDR3 spans 18 residues. The germline CDR1 and CDR2 sequences are ENHRY and SYGVKD. DNA for the CDR3: TGTGCCATCAGGGTGGCTAGCGGGAGGGCCGAAAATTCCTACGAGCAGTACTTC. As protein: CAIRVASGRAENSYEQYF.

V and J are TRBV7-2 and TRBJ2-7, with D possibly matching TRBD2 (5 bases). The CDR3 is made up of 14 amino acids. The V end was cut by 1 base, the J end by 2 bases, with 9 bases between. Germline V gene data show CDR1 as SGHTA and CDR2 as FQGNSA. In DNA form, the CDR3 reads TGTGCCAGCAGCTTAGGCGGGTCTGCCTACGAGCAGTACTTC. It is translated as CASSLGGSAYEQYF.

This chain uses TRBV3-1 (or the pseudogene TRBV3-2) with TRBJ2-7, with 13 bases that match TRBD2. The CDR3 has 17 amino acids. Germline-derived CDR1 and CDR2 are LGHDT and YNNKEL (reference sequence). V shed 1 base and J 4 bases; nucleotides not matched to a gene: 7. CDR3 sequence reads: CASSQGKRLAGGYEQYF. Written as DNA, the CDR3 is TGTGCCAGCAGCCAAGGGAAAAGACTAGCGGGGGGTTACGAGCAGTACTTC.

The chain has TRBV4-3 and TRBJ2-1, with TRBD2 matching over 14 bases. Germline values: CDR1 LGHNA, CDR2 YSLEER. The J segment lost 10 bases and the V segment lost 0 bases, leaving 5 bases of the junction unmatched. CDR3 length: 16 residues. In DNA form, the CDR3 reads TGCGCCAGCAGCCAAGAGGGACTAGCGGGAGAGCGGGAGCAGTTCTTC. Amino acid sequence: CASSQEGLAGEREQFF.